This TCR beta chain was profiled in a study of shared clonotypes between healthy human individuals. Trimming took off 5 bases at V and 2 bases at J, with 11 bases between the two ends. Per germline, CDR1 SGHTA and CDR2 FQGNSA. The CDR3 extends over 14 amino acids. Method: immunoSEQ multiplex PCR; TCRdb's copy keeps in-frame clones and lacks some. The sample yields a few million clones, approximately 96% seen once. Each of the donors was a healthy adult who was HIV-negative and had not had a recent acute infection or vaccination. The TCR was taken from a young man in good health. The chain recombines TRBV7-2 with TRBJ2-3; D is ambiguous. The sample consisted of naive CD4+ T cells sorted from blood. As to subset: CD45RA+ positively selected. The CDR3 nucleotides read TGTGCCAGCAGCGCGGCCATGGCCACAGATACGCAGTATTTT. Its protein product is CASSAAMATDTQYF. The variable domain in full, with the rest retrieved from reference TRBV7-2 and TRBJ2-3, is GAGVSQSPSNKVTEKGKDVELRCDPISGHTALYWYRQSLGQGLEFLIYFQGNSAPDKSGLPSDRFSAERTGGSVSTLTIQRTQQEDSAVYLCASSAAMATDTQYFGPGTRLTVL.